This TCR beta chain was captured by sequencing in a study of blood T cell repertoires in COVID-19 (dated by TCRdb to the early 2020s). Regarding the study in general: Samples from collaborators originated in the United States, Italy and Spain and spanned both the acute and convalescent phases of COVID-19. The material from the prospective study consisted of cDNA or gDNA derived from T cells, B-cell-depleted T cells, or PBMCs. Subjects who had been exposed to COVID-19, were actively infected with it, or had recovered from it provided the deeply sampled blood TCRbeta repertoires that made up the dataset. The repertoires were made available in a free public database intended to serve as a resource for research on the immune response to SARS-CoV-2. Samples came from the ongoing ImmuneRACE study (first 160 participants) plus 1,254 subjects from 6 global collaborators. Sample metadata almost always included a de-identified subject ID, COVID-19 status, age in years and sex. Where available, HLA class I and class II types were taken from metadata supplied by the sample provider and were not determined by assay-based typing.

Results and caveats for the whole study, not just this receptor: Clinical and demographic metadata were provided uncurated, with the amount varying by source and participant.

Whole blood was collected in K2EDTA tubes by collaborating institutions according to the institutions' own protocols. For TCRbeta analysis, collaborators shipped samples as frozen whole blood, isolated PBMCs, or DNA extracted from either of those sample types. With respect to this clone: No antigen is known for it. Nothing much larger sits one base from this clone, and base qualities are not available.

The immunoSEQ Assay, a bias-controlled multiplex PCR, was used to amplify TCRbeta CDR3 regions from genomic DNA. The authors processed their data as follows. The number of nucleated cells in each sample was estimated from the amplification of reference gene primers within the assay. To quantify the absolute abundance of each unique TCRbeta CDR3 rearrangement, sequence reads were collapsed and filtered. For each sample, productive Simpson clonality was calculated by taking the square root of Simpson's diversity index across productive rearrangements. The immuneACCESS repertoire file appears here via TCRdb, limited to in-frame rearrangements. These files lack a portion of the clones; in checked studies, under half of the deficit traces to unresolved V genes, and the cause of the others is not known. Clonal size and the V and J genes are those of that table, whereas D and trimming came from the DNA. The sample table shows about 81,000 clones, and 90% to 95% are seen once. About 1.9% of the sample lies in the top ten.

The sample comprised peripheral blood. The receptor was derived from a woman aged 45-65 years in a cohort sampled during active COVID-19.

The CDR3 has the sequence CASSLRRGRWYEQYF. The nucleotide sequence reads as follows: TGTGCCAGCAGCTTACGGCGGGGGCGATGGTACGAGCAGTACTTC. The sequence is built from TRBV7-8 and TRBJ2-7; the D gene is possibly TRBD2, with 7 bases matching. The germline V gene yields SGHVS for CDR1 and FQNEAQ for CDR2. Reading from cysteine to phenylalanine, the CDR3 counts 15 amino acids. CDR3 DNA only is kept here, 45 bases in frame from base 1. V is shortened by 2 bases, J by 4 bases, and the region joining them spans 15 bases.